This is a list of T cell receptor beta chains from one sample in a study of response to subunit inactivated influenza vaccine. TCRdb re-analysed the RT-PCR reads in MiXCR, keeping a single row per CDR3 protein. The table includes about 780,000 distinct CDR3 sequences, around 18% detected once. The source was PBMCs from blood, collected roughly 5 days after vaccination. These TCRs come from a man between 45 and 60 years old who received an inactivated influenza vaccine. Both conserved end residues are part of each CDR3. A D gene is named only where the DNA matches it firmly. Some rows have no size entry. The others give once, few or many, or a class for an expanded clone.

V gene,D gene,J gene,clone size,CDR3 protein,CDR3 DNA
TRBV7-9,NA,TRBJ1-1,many,CASSSSRTSAEAFF,TGTGCCAGCAGTTCAAGTAGGACAAGTGCTGAAGCTTTCTTT
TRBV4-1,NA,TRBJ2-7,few,CASSLVWPSYEQYF,TGCGCCAGCAGCCTGGTTTGGCCCTCCTACGAGCAGTACTTC
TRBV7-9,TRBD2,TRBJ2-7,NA,CASSSPRGVIYEQYF,TGTGCCAGCAGCTCCCCACGGGGGGTCATCTACGAGCAGTACTTC
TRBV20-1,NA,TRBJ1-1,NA,CSAYRAVDTEAFF,TGCAGTGCGTACAGGGCCGTCGACACTGAAGCTTTCTTT
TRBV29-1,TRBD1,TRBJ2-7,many,CSATLVRTGAHEQYF,TGCAGCGCTACCCTAGTTCGGACAGGGGCCCACGAGCAGTACTTC
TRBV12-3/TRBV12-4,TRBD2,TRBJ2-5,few,CASSLEAGGPSLETQYF,TGTGCCAGCAGTTTAGAAGCGGGAGGGCCATCTTTAGAGACCCAGTACTTC
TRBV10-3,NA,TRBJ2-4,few,CAISEAAVEASRYF,TGTGCCATCAGTGAAGCGGCGGTTGAGGCCTCGCGGTACTTC
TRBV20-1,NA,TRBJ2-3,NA,CSARRGVSTDTQYF,TGCAGTGCTAGGCGGGGCGTAAGCACAGATACGCAGTATTTT
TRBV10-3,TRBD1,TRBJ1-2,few,CAISERDREGGYTF,TGTGCCATCAGTGAGAGGGACAGGGAAGGTGGCTACACCTTC
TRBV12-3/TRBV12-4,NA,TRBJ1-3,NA,CASSRGFSGNTIYF,TGTGCCAGCAGTCGGGGGTTCTCCGGAAACACCATATATTTT
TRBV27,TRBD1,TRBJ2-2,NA,CASRYRGETGELFF,TGTGCCAGCCGATACAGGGGGGAAACCGGGGAGCTGTTTTTT
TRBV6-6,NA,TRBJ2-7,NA,CASSSSAAQYF,NA
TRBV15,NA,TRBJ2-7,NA,CATSRDTAYEQYF,TGTGCCACCAGCAGAGATACGGCCTACGAGCAGTACTTC
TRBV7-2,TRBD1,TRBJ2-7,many,CASSPWTGPSSYEQYF,TGTGCCAGCAGCCCTTGGACAGGGCCGTCATCCTACGAGCAGTACTTC
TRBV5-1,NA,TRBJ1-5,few,CASSLVPNQPQHF,TGCGCCAGCAGCTTGGTACCCAATCAGCCCCAGCATTTT
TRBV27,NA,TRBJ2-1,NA,CASSSQGPRGQFF,TGTGCCAGCAGTTCTCAGGGCCCACGCGGGCAGTTCTTC
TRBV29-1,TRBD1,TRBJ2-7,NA,CSVRDRVLSEQYF,TGCAGCGTTCGGGACAGGGTTCTCTCCGAGCAGTACTTC
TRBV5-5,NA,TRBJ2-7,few,CASSSAVGPEQYF,TGTGCCAGCAGCTCGGCCGTCGGCCCCGAGCAGTACTTC
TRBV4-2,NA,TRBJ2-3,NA,CASSQDGATDTQYF,TGTGCCAGCAGCCAAGACGGGGCCACAGATACGCAGTATTTT
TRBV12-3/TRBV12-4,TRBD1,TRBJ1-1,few,CASKGGTANTEAFF,TGTGCCAGCAAGGGGGGGACAGCGAACACTGAAGCTTTCTTT
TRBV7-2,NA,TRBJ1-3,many,CASSFSGAGNTIYF,TGTGCCAGCAGCTTTAGCGGGGCTGGAAACACCATATATTTT
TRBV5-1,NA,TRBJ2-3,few,CASSLETAGRYRTDTQYF,TGCGCCAGCAGCTTGGAGACGGCCGGAAGGTACCGCACAGATACGCAGTATTTT
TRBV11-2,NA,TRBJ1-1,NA,CASSLESGVSTEAFF,TGTGCCAGCAGCTTAGAATCAGGGGTGAGCACTGAAGCTTTCTTT
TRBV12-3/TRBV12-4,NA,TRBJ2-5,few,CASSLLRVGTQYF,TGTGCCAGCAGTTTATTAAGGGTAGGGACCCAGTACTTC
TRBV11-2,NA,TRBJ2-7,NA,CASSLVPGDNSYEQYF,TGTGCCAGCAGCTTAGTTCCAGGCGATAACTCCTACGAGCAGTACTTC
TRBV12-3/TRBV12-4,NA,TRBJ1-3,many,CASSLEWRSGNTIYF,TGTGCCAGCAGTTTAGAATGGCGCTCTGGAAACACCATATATTTT
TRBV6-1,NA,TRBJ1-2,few,CATRSQGYGYTF,TGTGCCACCCGGAGTCAGGGCTACGGCTACACCTTC
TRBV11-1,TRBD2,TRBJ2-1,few,CASSPDGLGGSAYNEQFF,TGTGCCAGCAGCCCCGACGGCCTGGGCGGGAGCGCCTACAATGAGCAGTTCTTC
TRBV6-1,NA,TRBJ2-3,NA,CASNRAYGTDTQYF,TGTGCCAGCAATCGCGCATACGGCACAGATACGCAGTATTTT
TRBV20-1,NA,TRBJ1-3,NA,CSARVLSGNTIYF,TGCAGTGCTAGAGTGCTCTCTGGAAACACCATATATTTT
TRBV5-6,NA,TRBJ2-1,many,CASSFSDNEQFF,TGTGCCAGCAGCTTCAGTGACAATGAGCAGTTCTTC
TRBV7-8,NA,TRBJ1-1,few,CASSSAGEGTEAFF,TGTGCCAGCAGCTCCGCGGGGGAGGGCACTGAAGCTTTCTTT
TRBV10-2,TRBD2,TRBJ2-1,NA,CAAARGSGGINEQFF,TGCGCCGCAGCGCGGGGTAGCGGGGGAATTAATGAGCAGTTCTTC
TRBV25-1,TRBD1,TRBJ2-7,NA,CASSEGTGAYEQYF,TGTGCCAGCAGTGAAGGGACAGGAGCCTACGAGCAGTACTTC
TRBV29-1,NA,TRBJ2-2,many,CSVGRLNTGELFF,TGCAGCGTTGGGAGGCTTAACACCGGGGAGCTGTTTTTT
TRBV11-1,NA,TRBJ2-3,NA,CASSLDRLTVARTDTQYF,TGTGCCAGCAGCTTAGACCGGCTGACAGTCGCTCGCACAGATACGCAGTATTTT
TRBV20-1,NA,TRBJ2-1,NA,CSAPTYNEQFF,TGCAGTGCGCCGACTTACAATGAGCAGTTCTTC
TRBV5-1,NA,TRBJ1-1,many,CASSLVGTLNTEAFF,TGCGCCAGCAGCTTGGTAGGGACACTGAACACTGAAGCTTTCTTT
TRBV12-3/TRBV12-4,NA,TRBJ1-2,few,CASSPPFRGGSGYTF,TGTGCCAGCAGTCCCCCATTCAGGGGTGGCAGCGGCTACACCTTC
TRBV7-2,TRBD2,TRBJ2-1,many,CASSRQGRGNEQFF,TGTGCCAGCAGCCGTCAAGGGAGGGGTAATGAGCAGTTCTTC
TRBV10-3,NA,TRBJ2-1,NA,CAIKGGQSYNEQFF,TGTGCCATCAAGGGTGGACAGTCCTACAATGAGCAGTTCTTC
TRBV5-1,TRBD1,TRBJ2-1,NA,CASSSPRQGKGPFVYNEQFF,TGCGCCAGCAGCTCCCCGCGACAGGGAAAGGGACCATTCGTTTACAATGAGCAGTTCTTC
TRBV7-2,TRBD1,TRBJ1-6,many,CASSLVRGPNSPLHF,TGTGCCAGCAGCTTAGTTAGGGGGCCCAATTCACCCCTCCACTTT
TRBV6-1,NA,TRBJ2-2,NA,CASSPPDRLGELFF,TGTGCCAGCAGTCCCCCGGATCGGCTCGGGGAGCTGTTTTTT
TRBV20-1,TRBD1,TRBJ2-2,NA,CSARWTGTGELFF,TGCAGTGCTAGATGGACAGGGACGGGGGAGCTGTTTTTT
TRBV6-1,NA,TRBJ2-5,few,CASSDYGAGTQYF,TGTGCCAGCAGTGACTACGGAGCGGGGACCCAGTACTTC
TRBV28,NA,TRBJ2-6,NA,CASRRAGANVLTF,TGTGCCAGCCGCAGGGCTGGGGCCAACGTCCTGACTTTC
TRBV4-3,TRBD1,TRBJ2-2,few,CASSQGQGVYTGELFF,TGCGCCAGCAGCCAAGGACAGGGGGTCTACACCGGGGAGCTGTTTTTT
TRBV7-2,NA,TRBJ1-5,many,CASSRAYSNQPQHF,TGTGCCAGCAGCAGAGCGTATAGCAATCAGCCCCAGCATTTT
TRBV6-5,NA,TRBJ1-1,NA,CASSYLGVGYTEAFF,TGTGCCAGCAGTTACTTAGGGGTAGGGTATACTGAAGCTTTCTTT
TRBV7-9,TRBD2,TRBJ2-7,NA,CASSPGLAGSEQYF,TGTGCCAGCAGCCCGGGACTAGCGGGGTCGGAGCAGTACTTC
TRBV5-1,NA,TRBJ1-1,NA,CASNENGPNTEAFF,TGCGCCAGCAACGAGAACGGGCCCAACACTGAAGCTTTCTTT
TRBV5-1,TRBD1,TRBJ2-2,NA,CASSPRTGDTGELFF,TGCGCCAGCAGTCCGAGGACAGGGGACACCGGGGAGCTGTTTTTT
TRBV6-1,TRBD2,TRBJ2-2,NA,CASSPSSGRAGELFF,TGTGCCAGCAGTCCTTCTAGCGGGAGGGCCGGGGAGCTGTTTTTT
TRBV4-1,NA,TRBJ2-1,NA,CASSQDPSGYNEQFF,TGCGCCAGCAGCCAAGATCCGTCGGGATACAATGAGCAGTTCTTC
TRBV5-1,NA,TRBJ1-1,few,CASSPADVNTEAFF,TGCGCCAGCAGCCCCGCCGACGTGAACACTGAAGCTTTCTTT
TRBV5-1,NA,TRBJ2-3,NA,CASSSDDTDTQYF,TGCGCCAGCAGCTCGGATGATACAGATACGCAGTATTTT
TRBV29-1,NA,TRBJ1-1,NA,CSVEGRLYTEAFF,TGCAGCGTTGAGGGACGGCTGTACACTGAAGCTTTCTTT
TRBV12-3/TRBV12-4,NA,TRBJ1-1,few,CASSLGTTTFAFF,TGTGCCAGCAGTTTGGGGACCACGACCTTCGCTTTCTTT